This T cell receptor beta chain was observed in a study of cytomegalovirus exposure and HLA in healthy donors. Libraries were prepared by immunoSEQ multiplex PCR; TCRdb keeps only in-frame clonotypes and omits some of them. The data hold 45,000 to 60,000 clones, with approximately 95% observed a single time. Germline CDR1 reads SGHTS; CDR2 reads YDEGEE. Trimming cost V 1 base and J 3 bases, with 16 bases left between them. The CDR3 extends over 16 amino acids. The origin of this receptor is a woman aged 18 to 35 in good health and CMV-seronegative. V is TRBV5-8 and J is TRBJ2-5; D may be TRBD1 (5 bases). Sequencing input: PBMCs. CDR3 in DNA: TGTGCCAGCAGCTTGTTGTCCTGGGGCAGAGAAGAGACCCAGTACTTC. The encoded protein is CASSLLSWGREETQYF.